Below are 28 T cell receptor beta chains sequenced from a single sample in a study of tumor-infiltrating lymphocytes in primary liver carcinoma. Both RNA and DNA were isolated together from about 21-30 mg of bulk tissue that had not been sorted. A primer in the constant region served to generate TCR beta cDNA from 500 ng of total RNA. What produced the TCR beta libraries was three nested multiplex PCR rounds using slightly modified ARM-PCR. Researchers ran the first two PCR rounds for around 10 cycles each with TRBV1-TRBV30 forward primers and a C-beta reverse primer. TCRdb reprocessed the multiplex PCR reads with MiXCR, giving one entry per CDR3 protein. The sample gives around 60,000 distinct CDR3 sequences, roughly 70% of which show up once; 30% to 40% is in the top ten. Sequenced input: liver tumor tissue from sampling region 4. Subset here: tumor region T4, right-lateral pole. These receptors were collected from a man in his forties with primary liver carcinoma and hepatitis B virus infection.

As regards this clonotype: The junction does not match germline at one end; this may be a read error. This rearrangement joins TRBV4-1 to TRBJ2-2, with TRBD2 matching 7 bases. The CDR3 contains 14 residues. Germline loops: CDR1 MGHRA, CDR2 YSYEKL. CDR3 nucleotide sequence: TGCGCCAGTAGCGGGCGGGGAAATGCCGGGGAGCCGTTTTTT. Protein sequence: CASSGRGNAGEPFF.

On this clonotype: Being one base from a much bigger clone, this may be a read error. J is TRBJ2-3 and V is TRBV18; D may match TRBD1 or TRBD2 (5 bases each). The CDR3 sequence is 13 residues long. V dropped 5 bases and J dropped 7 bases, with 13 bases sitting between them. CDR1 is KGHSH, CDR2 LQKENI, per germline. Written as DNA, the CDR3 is TGTGCCAGCTCATCGGGACGGACATATACGCAGTATTTT. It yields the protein CASSSGRTYTQYF.

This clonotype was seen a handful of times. CDR3 coding DNA: TGTGCCAGCACCCCTGTAGAAGGGGACTACGAGCAGTACTTC. It yields the protein CASTPVEGDYEQYF. The chain is built from TRBV11-3 and TRBJ2-7, with D possibly TRBD1 on 5 matching bases. The CDR3 loop spans 14 amino acids. Deletions cut 7 bases from V and 3 bases from J, with 16 bases between. Germline V lookup: CDR1 SGHNT, CDR2 YENEEA. The full variable domain, completed using reference TRBV11-3 and TRBJ2-7, is EAGVVQSPRYKIIEKKQPVAFWCNPISGHNTLYWYLQNLGQGPELLIRYENEEAVDDSQLPKDRFSAERLKGVDSTLKIQPAELGDSAVYLCASTPVEGDYEQYFGPGTRLTVT.

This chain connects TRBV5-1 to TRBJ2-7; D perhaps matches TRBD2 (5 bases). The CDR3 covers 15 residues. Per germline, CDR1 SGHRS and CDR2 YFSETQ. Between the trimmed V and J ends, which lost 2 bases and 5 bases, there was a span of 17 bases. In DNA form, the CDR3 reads TGCGCCAGCAGCTTTGGGTCTAGCAAAGGAGACGAGCAGTACTTC. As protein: CASSFGSSKGDEQYF. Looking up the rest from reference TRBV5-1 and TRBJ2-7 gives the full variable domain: KAGVTQTPRYLIKTRGQQVTLSCSPISGHRSVSWYQQTPGQGLQFLFEYFSETQRNKGNFPGRFSGRQFSNSRSEMNVSTLELGDSALYLCASSFGSSKGDEQYFGPGTRLTVT.

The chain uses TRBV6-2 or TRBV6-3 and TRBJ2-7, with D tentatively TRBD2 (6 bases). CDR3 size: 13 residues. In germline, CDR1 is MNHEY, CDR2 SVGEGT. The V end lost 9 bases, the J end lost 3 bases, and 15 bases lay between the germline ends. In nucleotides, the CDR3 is TGTGCCAGGTCGCGACGGGAGCACTACGAGCAGTACTTC. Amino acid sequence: CARSRREHYEQYF.

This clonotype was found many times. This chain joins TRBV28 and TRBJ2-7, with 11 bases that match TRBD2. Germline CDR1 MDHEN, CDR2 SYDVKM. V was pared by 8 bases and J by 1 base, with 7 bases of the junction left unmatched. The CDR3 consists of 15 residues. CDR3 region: CASVRLAGRSYEQYF. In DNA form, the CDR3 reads TGTGCCAGCGTCAGACTAGCGGGAAGGTCCTACGAGCAGTACTTC.

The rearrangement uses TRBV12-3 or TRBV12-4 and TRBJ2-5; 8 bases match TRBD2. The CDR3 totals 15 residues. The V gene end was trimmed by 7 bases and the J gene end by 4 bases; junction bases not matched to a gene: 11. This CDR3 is CASTEVLADGETQYF. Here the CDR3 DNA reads TGTGCCAGCACCGAAGTACTAGCGGATGGAGAGACCCAGTACTTC.

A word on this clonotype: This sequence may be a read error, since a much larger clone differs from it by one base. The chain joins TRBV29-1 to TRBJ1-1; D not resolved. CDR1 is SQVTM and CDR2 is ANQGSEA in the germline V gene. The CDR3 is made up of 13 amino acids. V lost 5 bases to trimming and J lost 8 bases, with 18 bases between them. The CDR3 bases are TGCAGCGTTTTAAGGACCTCAGGCCCCGAAGCTTTCTTT. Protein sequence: CSVLRTSGPEAFF.

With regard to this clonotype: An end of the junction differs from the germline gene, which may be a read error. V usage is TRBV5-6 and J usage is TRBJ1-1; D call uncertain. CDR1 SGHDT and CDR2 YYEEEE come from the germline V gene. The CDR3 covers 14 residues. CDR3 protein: CASSLPGLNTVAFF. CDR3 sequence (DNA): TGTGCCAGCAGCTTGCCGGGCTTGAACACTGTAGCTTTCTTT. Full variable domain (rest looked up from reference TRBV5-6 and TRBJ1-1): DAGVTQSPTHLIKTRGQQVTLRCSPKSGHDTVSWYQQALGQGPQFIFQYYEEEERQRGNFPDRFSGHQFPNYSSELNVNALLLGDSALYLCASSLPGLNTVAFFGQGTRLTVV.

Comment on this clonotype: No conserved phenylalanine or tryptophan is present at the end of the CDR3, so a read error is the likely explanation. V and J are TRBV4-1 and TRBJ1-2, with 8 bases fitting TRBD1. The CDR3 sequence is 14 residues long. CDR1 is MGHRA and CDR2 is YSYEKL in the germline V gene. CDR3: CVSSQGDRNYGYTI. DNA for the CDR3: TGCGTCAGCAGCCAAGGGGACAGGAACTATGGTTACACCATC.

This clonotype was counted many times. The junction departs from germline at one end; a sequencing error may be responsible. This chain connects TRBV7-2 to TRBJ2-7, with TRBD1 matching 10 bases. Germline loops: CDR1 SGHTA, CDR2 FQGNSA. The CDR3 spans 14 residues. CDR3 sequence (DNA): TGTGCCAGCAGCCGACAGGGGGCTGGGGGTGAGCAGTACTTT. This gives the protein CASSRQGAGGEQYF.

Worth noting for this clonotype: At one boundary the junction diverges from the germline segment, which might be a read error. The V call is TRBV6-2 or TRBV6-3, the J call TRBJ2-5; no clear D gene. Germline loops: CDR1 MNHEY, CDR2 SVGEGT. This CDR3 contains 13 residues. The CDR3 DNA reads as TGTGCCAGCAGTTACAGACGGAGAGAGTCCCAGTACTTC. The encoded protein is CASSYRRRESQYF.

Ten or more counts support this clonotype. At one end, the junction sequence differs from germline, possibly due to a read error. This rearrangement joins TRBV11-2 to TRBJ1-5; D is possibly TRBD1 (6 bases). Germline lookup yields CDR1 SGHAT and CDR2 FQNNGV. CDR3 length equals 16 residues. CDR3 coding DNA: TGTGCCAGCAGCCTAAAAGGGGGACTGACGAATCGGCCCCAGCATTTT. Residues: CASSLKGGLTNRPQHF.

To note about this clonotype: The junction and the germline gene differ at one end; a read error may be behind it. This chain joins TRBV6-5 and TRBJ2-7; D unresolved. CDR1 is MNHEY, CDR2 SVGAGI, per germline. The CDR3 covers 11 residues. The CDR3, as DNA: TGTGCCGGCAGTTCGGGTCGCGATCAGTACTTC. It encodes CAGSSGRDQYF.

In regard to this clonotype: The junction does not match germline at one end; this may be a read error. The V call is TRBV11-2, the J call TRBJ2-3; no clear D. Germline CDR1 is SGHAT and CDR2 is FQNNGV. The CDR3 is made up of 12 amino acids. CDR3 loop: CAGGKSTDMQYF. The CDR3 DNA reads TGTGCCGGCGGCAAATCCACAGATATGCAGTATTTT.

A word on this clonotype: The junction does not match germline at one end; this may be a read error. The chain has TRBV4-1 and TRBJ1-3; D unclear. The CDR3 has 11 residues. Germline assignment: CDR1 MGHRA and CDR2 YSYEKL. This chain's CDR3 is CASSQLDTIYF. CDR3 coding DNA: TGTGCCAGCAGCCAATTGGACACCATATATTTT.

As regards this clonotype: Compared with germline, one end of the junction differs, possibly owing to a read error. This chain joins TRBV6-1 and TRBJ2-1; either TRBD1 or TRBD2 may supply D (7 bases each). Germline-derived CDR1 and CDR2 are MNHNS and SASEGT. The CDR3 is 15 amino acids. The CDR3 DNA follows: TGTGCAAGCAGTACCCGACAGGGAGGGAACAATGAGCAGTTCTTC. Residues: CASSTRQGGNNEQFF.

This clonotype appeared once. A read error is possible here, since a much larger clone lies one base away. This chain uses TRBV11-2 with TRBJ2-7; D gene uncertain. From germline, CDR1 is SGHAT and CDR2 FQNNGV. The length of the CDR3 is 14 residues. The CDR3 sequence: CDSSLTDTAYGQYF. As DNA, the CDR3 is TGTGACAGCAGCTTAACTGACACTGCCTACGGGCAGTACTTC.

Here the CDR3 reads CASSHDEGGVETQYF. The CDR3 DNA reads as TGTGCCAGCAGCCATGACGAAGGGGGTGTAGAAACGCAGTATTTT. This sequence joins TRBV4-2 and TRBJ2-3; D might be TRBD1 (6 bases). The V gene's germline CDR1 is LGHNA and CDR2 YNFKEQ. Trimming took 3 bases from V and 9 from J, leaving 19 bases between them. CDR3 length equals 15 residues.

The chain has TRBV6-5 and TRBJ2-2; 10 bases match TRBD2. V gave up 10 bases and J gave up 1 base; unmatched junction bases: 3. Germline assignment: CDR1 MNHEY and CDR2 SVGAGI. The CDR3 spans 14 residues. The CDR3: CATKREGNTGELFF. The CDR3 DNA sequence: TGTGCCACAAAGCGGGAGGGGAACACCGGGGAGCTGTTTTTT.

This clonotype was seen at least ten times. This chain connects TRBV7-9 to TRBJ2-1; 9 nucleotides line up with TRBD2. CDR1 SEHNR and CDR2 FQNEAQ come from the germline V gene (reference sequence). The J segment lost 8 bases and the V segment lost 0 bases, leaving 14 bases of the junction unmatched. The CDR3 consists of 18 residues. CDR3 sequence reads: CASSLAATSGPEGDEQFF. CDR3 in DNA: TGTGCCAGCAGCTTAGCGGCTACTAGCGGGCCTGAGGGCGATGAGCAGTTCTTC. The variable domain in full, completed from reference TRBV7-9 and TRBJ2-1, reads DTGVSQNPRHKITKRGQNVTFRCDPISEHNRLYWYRQTLGQGPEFLTYFQNEAQLEKSRLLSDRFSAERPKGSFSTLEIQRTEQGDSAMYLCASSLAATSGPEGDEQFFGPGTRLTVL.

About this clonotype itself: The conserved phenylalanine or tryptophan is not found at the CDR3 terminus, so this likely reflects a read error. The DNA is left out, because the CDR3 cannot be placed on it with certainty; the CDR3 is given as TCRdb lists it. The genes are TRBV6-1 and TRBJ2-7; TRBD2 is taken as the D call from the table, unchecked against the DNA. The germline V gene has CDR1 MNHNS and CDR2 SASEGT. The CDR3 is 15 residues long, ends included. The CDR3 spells CASSSGLAELYERYL.

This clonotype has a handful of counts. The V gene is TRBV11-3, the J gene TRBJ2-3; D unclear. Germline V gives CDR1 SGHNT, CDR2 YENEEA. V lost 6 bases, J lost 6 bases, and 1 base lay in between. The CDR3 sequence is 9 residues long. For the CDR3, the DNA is TGTGCCAGCAGGGATACGCAGTATTTT. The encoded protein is CASRDTQYF.

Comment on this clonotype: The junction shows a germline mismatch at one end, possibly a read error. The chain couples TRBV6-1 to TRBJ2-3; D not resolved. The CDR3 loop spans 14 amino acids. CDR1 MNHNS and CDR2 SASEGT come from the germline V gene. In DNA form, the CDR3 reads TGTGCCAGTAGTGAAGGCAGGAGCTCAGATACGCGGTATTTT. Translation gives CASSEGRSSDTRYF.

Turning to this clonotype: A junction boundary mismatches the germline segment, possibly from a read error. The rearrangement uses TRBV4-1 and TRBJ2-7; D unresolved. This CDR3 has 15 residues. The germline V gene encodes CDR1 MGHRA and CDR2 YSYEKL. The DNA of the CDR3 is TGCGCCAGTAGCCAAGTCGGGCCCAACTCCTACGAGCCGTACTTC. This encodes CASSQVGPNSYEPYF.

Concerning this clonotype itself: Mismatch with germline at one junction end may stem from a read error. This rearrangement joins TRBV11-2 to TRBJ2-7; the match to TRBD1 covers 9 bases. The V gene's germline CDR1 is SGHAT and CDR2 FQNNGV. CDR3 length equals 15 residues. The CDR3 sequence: CAISLGTGRIYEQYF. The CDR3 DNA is TGTGCCATCAGCCTAGGGACAGGGAGAATCTACGAGCAGTACTTC.

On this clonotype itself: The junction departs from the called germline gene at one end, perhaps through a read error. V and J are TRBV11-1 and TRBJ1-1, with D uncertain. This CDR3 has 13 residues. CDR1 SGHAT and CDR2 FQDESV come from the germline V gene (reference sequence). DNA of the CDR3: TGTGCCAACAGCCGCCAGGTGAACAGTGAAGCTTCCTTT. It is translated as CANSRQVNSEASF.

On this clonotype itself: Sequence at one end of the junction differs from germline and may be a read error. The CDR3 protein is CASSLTDDEQIF. As DNA, the CDR3 is TGTGCCAGCAGCCTGACTGACGATGAGCAGATCTTC. The rearrangement joins TRBV11-2 to TRBJ2-1; D gene ambiguous. The V gene's germline CDR1 is SGHAT and CDR2 FQNNGV. The CDR3 spans 12 residues.